This T cell receptor (beta chain) was sequenced during a study of shared clonotypes between healthy human individuals. Study-wide points: Limited genetic and exposure-history diversity came from having few donors.

The CDR3 spans 16 residues. Trimming took 1 base from V and 0 from J, leaving 12 bases between them. Germline values: CDR1 MGHRA, CDR2 YSYEKL. The repertoire was sequenced with immunoSEQ multiplex PCR; TCRdb's copy has only in-frame clones and lacks some. Of around 2,000,000 clones listed, about 95% were seen once; the top ten hold roughly 1%. Terminally differentiated effector memory CD45RA+ cells were excluded from the naive CD8 cells, which were CD45RO-negative and positively selected for CCR7. Turning to this clone: Its matching antigen is unknown.

This receptor was obtained from a man between 18 and 29 years old in good health. The sequenced sample consisted of naive CD8+ T cells sorted from blood. V is TRBV4-1 and J is TRBJ1-1; D not resolved. CDR3 sequence: CASSQASSLMNTEAFF. CDR3 nucleotides: TGCGCCAGCAGCCAAGCCAGCTCTCTTATGAACACTGAAGCTTTCTTT.